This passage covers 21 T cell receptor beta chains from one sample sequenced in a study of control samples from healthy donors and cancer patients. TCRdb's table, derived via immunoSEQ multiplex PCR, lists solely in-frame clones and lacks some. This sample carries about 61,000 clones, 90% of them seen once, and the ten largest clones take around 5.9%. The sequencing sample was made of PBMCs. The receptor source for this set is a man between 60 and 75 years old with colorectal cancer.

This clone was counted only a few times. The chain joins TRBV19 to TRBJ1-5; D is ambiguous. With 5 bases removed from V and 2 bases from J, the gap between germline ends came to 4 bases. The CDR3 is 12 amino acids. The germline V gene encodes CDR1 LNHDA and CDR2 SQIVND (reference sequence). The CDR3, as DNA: TGTGCCAGTAGTCGGGGCAATCAGCCCCAGCATTTT. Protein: CASSRGNQPQHF.

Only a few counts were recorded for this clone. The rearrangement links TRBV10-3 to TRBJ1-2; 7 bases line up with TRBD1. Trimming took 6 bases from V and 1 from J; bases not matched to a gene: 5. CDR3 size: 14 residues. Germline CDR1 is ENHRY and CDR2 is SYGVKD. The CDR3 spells CAISSQGVNYGYTF. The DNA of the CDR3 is TGTGCCATCAGCAGCCAGGGGGTTAACTATGGCTACACCTTC.

The CDR3 loop is CAWSGLAVPTDTQYF. CDR3 DNA sequence: TGTGCCTGGAGTGGGCTAGCGGTACCCACAGATACGCAGTATTTT. The chain joins TRBV30 to TRBJ2-3, with 7 bases that match TRBD2. CDR1 is GTSNPN and CDR2 is SVGIG in the germline V gene (reference sequence). This CDR3 spans 15 amino acids. V lost 1 base and J lost 2; bases outside the gene matches: 6.

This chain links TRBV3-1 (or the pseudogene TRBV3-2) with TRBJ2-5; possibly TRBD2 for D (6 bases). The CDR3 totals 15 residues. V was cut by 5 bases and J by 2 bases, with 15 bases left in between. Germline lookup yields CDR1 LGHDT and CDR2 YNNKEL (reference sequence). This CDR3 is CASSSFGGWQETQYF. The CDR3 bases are TGTGCCAGCAGCTCCTTCGGGGGTTGGCAAGAGACCCAGTACTTC.

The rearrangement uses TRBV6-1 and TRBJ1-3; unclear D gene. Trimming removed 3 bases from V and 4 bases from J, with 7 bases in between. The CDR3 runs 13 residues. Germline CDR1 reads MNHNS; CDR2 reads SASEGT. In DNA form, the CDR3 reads TGTGCCAGCAGTGAGATAGGGGGAAACACCATATATTTT. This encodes CASSEIGGNTIYF.

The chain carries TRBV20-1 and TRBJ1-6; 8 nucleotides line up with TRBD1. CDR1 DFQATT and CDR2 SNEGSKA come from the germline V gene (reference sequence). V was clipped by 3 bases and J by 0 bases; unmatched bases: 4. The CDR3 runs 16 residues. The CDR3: CSASLGQASYNSPLHF. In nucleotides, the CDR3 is TGCAGTGCTAGTCTGGGACAGGCCTCCTATAATTCACCCCTCCACTTT.

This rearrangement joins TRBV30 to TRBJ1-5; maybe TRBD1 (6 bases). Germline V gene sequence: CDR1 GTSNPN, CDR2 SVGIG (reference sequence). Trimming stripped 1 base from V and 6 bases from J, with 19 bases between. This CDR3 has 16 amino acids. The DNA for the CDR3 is TGTGCCTGGAGTGACCCCGGGCAGGGGCATGTTCAGCCCCAGCATTTT. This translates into CAWSDPGQGHVQPQHF.

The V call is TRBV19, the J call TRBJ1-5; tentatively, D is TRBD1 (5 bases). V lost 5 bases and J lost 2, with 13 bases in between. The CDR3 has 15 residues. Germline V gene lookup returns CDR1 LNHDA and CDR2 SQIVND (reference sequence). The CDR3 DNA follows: TGTGCCAGTAGTTGGAGGGGTAGCGGCAATCAGCCCCAGCATTTT. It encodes CASSWRGSGNQPQHF.

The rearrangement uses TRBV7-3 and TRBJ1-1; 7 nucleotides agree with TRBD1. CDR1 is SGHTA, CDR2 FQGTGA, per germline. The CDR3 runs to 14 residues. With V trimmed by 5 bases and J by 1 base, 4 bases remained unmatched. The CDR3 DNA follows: TGTGCCAGCAGCCCTGGGACAGCGAACACTGAAGCTTTCTTT. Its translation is CASSPGTANTEAFF.

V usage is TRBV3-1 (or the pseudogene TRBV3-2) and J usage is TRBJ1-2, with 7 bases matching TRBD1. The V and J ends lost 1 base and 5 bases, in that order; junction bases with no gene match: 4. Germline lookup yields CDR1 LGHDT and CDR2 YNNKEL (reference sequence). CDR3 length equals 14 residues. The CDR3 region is CASSQGQGPYGYTF. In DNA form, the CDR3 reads TGTGCCAGCAGCCAAGGACAGGGCCCTTATGGCTACACCTTC.

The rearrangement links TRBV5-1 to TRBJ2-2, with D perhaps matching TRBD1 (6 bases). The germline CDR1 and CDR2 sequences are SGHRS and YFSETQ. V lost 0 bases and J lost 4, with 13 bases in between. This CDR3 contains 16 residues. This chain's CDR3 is CASSLVSGAVTGELFF. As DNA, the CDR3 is TGCGCCAGCAGCTTGGTGTCAGGGGCTGTCACCGGGGAGCTGTTTTTT.

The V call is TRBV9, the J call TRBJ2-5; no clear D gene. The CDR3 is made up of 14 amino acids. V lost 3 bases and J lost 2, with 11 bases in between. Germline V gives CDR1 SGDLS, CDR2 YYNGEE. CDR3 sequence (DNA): TGTGCCAGCAGCGCGGGCCCCACACAAGAGACCCAGTACTTC. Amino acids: CASSAGPTQETQYF.

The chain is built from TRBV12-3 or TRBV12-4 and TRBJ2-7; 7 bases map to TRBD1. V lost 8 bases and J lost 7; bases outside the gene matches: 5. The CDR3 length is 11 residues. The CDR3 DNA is TGTGCCAGCGGACAGGAGCGAGAGCAGTACTTC. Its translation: CASGQEREQYF.

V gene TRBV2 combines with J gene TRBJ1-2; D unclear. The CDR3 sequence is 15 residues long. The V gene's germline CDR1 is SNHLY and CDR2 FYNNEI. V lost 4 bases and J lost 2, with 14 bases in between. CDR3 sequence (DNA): TGTGCCAGCAGTGTCGGCGGGGTTGGGAACTATGGCTACACCTTC. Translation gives CASSVGGVGNYGYTF.

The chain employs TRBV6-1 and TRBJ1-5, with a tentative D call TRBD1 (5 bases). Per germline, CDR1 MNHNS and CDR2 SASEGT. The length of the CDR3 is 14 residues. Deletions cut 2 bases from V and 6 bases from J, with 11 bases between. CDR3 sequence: CASSESGGTQPQHF. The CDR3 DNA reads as TGTGCCAGCAGTGAAAGTGGGGGAACTCAGCCCCAGCATTTT.

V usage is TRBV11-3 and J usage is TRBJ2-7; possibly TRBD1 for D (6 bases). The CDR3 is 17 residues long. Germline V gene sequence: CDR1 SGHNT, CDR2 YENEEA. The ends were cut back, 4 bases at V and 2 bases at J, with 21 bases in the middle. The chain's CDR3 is CASSSHSPGHEAYEQYF. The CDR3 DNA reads TGTGCCAGCAGCTCCCATTCTCCGGGACACGAAGCCTACGAGCAGTACTTC.

Here the CDR3 reads CASSFDPAGSYNEQFF. The CDR3 region has the DNA TGCGCCAGCAGCTTTGACCCCGCCGGGTCCTACAATGAGCAGTTCTTC. The rearrangement joins TRBV5-1 to TRBJ2-1; no firm D call. The germline V and J ends were trimmed by 2 bases and 1 base, with 13 bases remaining between them. The CDR3 sequence is 16 residues long. Germline CDR1 and CDR2: SGHRS and YFSETQ.

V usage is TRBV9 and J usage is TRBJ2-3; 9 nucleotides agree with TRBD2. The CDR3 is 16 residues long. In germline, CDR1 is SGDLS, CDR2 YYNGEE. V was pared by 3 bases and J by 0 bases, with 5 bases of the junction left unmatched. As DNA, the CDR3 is TGTGCCAGCAGCGGGGCTAGCGGGGTTAGCACAGATACGCAGTATTTT. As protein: CASSGASGVSTDTQYF.

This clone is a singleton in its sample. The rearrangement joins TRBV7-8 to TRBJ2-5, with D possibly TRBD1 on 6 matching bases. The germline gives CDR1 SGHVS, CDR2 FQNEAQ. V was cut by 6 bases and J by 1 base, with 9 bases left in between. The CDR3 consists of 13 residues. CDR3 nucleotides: TGTGCCAGCAGTTGGACAGCCCAAGAGACCCAGTACTTC. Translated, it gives CASSWTAQETQYF. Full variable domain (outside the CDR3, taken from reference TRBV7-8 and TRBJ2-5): GAGVSQSPRYKVAKRGQDVALRCDPISGHVSLFWYQQALGQGPEFLTYFQNEAQLDKSGLPSDRFFAERPEGSVSTLKIQRTQQEDSAVYLCASSWTAQETQYFGPGTRLLVL.

CDR3 protein: CASSWVSQTNYGYTF. CDR3 coding DNA: TGTGCCAGTAGTTGGGTCAGTCAGACTAACTATGGCTACACCTTC. This chain joins TRBV19 and TRBJ1-2; D is undetermined. V lost 5 bases, J lost 0 bases, and 13 bases lay in between. From germline, CDR1 is LNHDA and CDR2 SQIVND (reference sequence). The CDR3 contains 15 residues. Full variable domain (rest looked up from reference TRBV19 and TRBJ1-2): DGGITQSPKYLFRKEGQNVTLSCEQNLNHDAMYWYRQDPGQGLRLIYYSQIVNDFQKGDIAEGYSVSREKKESFPLTVTSAQKNPTAFYLCASSWVSQTNYGYTFGSGTRLTVV.

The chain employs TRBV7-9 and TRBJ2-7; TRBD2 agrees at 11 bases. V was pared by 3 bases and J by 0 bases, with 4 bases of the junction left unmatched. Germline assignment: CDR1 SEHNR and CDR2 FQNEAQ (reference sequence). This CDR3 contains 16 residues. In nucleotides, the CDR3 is TGTGCCAGCAGCTTTACTAGCGGGGGATCCTCCTACGAGCAGTACTTC. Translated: CASSFTSGGSSYEQYF.